This T cell receptor (beta chain) was profiled in a study of blood T cell repertoires in COVID-19. At the level of the study: Samples came from the United States, Italy and Spain, spanning acute and convalescent COVID-19. PBMCs, B-cell-depleted T cells, or T cells provided the cDNA or gDNA that made up the material.

V lost 5 bases and J lost 4; bases outside the gene matches: 8. The germline V gene encodes CDR1 MNHEY and CDR2 SMNVEV (reference sequence). CDR3 length: 15 residues. Sequenced by immunoSEQ multiplex PCR; TCRdb stores in-frame clones only, minus some. The sample gives nearly 110,000 clones, around four fifths of which show up once; about 4.3% is in the top ten. The chain links TRBV27 to TRBJ2-3; 8 nucleotides agree with TRBD2. The sample taken for sequencing was peripheral blood. The TCR comes from a man between 65 and 79 years old with acute or convalescent COVID-19. CDR3 loop: CASSPRGGMSDTQYF. CDR3 bases: TGTGCCAGCAGTCCCCGGGGGGGTATGTCAGATACGCAGTATTTT.